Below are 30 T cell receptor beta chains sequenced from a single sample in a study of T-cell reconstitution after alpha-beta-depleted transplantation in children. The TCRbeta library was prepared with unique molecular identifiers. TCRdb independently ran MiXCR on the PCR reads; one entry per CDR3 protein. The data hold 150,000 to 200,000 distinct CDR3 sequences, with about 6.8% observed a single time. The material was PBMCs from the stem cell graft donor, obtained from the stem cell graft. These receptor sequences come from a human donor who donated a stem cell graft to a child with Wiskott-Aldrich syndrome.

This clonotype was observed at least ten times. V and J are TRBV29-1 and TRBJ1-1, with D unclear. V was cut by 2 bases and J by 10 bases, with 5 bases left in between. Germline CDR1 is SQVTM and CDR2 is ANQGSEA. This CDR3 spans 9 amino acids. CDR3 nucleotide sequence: TGCAGCGTTGAATCTGGAGCTTTCTTT. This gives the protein CSVESGAFF.

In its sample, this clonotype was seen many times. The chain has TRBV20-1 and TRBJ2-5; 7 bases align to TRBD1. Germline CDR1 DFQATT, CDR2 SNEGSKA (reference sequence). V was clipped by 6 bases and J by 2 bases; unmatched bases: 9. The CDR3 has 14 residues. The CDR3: CSAAHSRGQETQYF. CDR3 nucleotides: TGCAGTGCCGCACATAGCAGGGGGCAAGAGACCCAGTACTTC.

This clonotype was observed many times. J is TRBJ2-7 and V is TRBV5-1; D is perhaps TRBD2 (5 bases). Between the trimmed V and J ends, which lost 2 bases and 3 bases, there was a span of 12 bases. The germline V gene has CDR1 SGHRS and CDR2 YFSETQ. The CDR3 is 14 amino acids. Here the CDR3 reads CASSLQGRGYEQYF. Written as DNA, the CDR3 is TGCGCCAGCAGCTTACAAGGACGGGGCTACGAGCAGTACTTC.

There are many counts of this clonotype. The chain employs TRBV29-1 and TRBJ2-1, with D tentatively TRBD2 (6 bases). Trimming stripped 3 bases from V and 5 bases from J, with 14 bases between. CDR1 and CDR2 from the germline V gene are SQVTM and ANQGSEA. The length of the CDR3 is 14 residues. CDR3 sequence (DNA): TGCAGCGTTGAGGCCGGGAGAGGAAACAATGAGCAGTTCTTC. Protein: CSVEAGRGNNEQFF.

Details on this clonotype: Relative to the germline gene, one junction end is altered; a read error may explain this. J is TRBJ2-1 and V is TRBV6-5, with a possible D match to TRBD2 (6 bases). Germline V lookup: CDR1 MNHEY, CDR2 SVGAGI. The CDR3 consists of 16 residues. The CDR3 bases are TGTGCTAGCAGTTACTCCGGGGGTATGGTAGGCAATGAGCAGTTCTTC. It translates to CASSYSGGMVGNEQFF.

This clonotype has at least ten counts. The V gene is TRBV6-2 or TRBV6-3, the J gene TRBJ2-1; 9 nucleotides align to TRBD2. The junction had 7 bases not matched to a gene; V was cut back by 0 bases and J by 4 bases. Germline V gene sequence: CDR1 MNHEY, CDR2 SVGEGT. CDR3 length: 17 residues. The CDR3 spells CASSYSPAGGVYNEQFF. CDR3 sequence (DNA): TGTGCCAGCAGTTACTCCCCAGCGGGAGGCGTTTACAATGAGCAGTTCTTC.

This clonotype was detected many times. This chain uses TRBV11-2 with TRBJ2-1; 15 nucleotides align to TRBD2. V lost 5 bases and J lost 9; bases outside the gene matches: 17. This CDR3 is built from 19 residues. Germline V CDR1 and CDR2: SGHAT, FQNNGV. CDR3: CASSPYYPGLAGGQGEQFF. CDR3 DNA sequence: TGTGCCAGCAGCCCGTATTACCCAGGACTAGCGGGGGGGCAAGGTGAGCAGTTCTTC. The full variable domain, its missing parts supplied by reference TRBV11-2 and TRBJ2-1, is EAGVAQSPRYKIIEKRQSVAFWCNPISGHATLYWYQQILGQGPKLLIQFQNNGVVDDSQLPKDRFSAERLKGVDSTLKIQPAKLEDSAVYLCASSPYYPGLAGGQGEQFFGPGTRLTVL.

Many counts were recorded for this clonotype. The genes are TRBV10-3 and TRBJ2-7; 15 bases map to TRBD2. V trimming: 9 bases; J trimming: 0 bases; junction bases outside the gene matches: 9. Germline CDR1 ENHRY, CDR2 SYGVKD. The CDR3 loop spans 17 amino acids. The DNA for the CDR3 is TGTGCCATTAAAGGGACTAGCGGGAGGACGAGCTCCTACGAGCAGTACTTC. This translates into CAIKGTSGRTSSYEQYF.

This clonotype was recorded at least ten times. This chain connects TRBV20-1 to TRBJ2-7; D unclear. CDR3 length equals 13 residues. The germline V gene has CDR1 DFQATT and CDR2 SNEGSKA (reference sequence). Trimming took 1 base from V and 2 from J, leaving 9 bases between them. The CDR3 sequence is CSARAVAAYEQYF. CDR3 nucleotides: TGCAGTGCTAGAGCAGTAGCTGCCTACGAGCAGTACTTC.

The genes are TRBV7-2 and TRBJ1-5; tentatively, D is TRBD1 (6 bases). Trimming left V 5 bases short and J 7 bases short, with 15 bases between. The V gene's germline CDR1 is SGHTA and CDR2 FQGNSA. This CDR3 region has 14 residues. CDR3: CASSTRGAGQPQHF. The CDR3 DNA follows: TGTGCCAGCAGCACACGGGGGGCCGGGCAGCCCCAGCATTTT.

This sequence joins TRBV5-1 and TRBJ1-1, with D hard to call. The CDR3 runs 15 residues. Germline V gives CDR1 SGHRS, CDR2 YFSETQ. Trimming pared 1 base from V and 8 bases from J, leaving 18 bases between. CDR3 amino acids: CASSLTASARGEAFF. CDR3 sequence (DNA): TGCGCCAGCAGCTTGACAGCTTCAGCTCGTGGGGAAGCTTTCTTT.

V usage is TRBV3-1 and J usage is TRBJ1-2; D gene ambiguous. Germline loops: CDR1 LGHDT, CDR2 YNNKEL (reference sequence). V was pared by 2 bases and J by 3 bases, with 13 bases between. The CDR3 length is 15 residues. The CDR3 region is CASSQTAAGDYGYTF. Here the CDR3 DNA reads TGTGCCAGCAGCCAAACGGCGGCAGGAGACTATGGCTACACCTTC.

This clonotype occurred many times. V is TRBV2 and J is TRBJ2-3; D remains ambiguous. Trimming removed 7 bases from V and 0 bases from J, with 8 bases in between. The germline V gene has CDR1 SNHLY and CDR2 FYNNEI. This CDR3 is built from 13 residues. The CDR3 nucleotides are TGTGCCAGCATACCCCTCAGCACAGATACGCAGTATTTT. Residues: CASIPLSTDTQYF.

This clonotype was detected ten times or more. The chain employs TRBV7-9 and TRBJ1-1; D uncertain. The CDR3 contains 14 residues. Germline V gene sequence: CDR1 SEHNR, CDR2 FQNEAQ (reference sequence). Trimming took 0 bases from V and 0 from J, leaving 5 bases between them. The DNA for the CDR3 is TGTGCCAGCAGCTTAGCGGGCGTGAACACTGAAGCTTTCTTT. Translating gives CASSLAGVNTEAFF.

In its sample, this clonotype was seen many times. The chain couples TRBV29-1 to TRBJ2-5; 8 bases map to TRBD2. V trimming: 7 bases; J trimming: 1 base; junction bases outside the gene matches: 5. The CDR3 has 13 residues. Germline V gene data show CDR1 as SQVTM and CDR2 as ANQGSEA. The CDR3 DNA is TGCAGCGCCCAGCGGGGGATCCAAGAGACCCAGTACTTC. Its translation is CSAQRGIQETQYF. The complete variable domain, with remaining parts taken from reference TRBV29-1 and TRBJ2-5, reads SAVISQKPSRDICQRGTSLTIQCQVDSQVTMMFWYRQQPGQSLTLIATANQGSEATYESGFVIDKFPISRPNLTFSTLTVSNMSPEDSSIYLCSAQRGIQETQYFGPGTRLLVL.

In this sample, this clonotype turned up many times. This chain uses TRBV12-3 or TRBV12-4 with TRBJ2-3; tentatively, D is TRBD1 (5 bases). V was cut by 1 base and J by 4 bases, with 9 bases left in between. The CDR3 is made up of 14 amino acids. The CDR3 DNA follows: TGTGCCAGCAGTTTAGGATGGGGCCCAGATACGCAGTATTTT. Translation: CASSLGWGPDTQYF.

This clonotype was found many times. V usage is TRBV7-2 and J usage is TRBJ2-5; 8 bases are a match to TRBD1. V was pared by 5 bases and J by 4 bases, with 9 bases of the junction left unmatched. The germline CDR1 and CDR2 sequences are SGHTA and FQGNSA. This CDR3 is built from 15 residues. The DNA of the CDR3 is TGTGCCAGCAGCCTAATCTGGACAGGGCGAGAGACCCAGTACTTC. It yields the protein CASSLIWTGRETQYF.

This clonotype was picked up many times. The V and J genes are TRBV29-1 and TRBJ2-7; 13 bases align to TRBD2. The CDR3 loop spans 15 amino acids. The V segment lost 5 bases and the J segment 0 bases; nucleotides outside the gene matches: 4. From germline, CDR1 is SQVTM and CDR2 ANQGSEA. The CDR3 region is CSVSGTSGTSYEQYF. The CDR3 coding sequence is TGCAGCGTTTCCGGGACTAGCGGGACCTCCTACGAGCAGTACTTC.

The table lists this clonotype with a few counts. The CDR3 DNA reads as TGTGCCAGCAGTTCCACGGGGACAGCTACTTCCTACAATGAGCAGTTCTTC. It is translated as CASSSTGTATSYNEQFF. This sequence joins TRBV12-3 or TRBV12-4 and TRBJ2-1; 7 bases are shared with TRBD1. Germline trimming cut 4 bases from V and 1 base from J; bases unmatched to any gene: 10. The CDR3 length is 17 residues.

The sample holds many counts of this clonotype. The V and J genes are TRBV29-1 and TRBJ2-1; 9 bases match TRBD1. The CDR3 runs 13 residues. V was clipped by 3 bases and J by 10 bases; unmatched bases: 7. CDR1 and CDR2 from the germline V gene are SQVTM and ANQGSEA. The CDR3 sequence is CSVERGTGTEQFF. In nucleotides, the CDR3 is TGCAGCGTTGAGAGGGGGACAGGGACCGAGCAGTTCTTC.

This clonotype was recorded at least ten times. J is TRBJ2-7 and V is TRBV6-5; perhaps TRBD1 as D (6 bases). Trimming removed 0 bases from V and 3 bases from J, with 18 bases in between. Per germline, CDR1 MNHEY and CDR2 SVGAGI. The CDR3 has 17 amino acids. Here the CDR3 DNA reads TGTGCCAGCAGTTACTCGCGGCCAGGGGATAGTTTCTACGAGCAGTACTTC. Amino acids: CASSYSRPGDSFYEQYF.

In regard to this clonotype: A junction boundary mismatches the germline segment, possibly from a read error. CDR3 DNA: TGCTGTGCTAGAGATCCCCAGGCCAGGGGTTACACCGGGGAGCTGTTTTTT. It specifies CCARDPQARGYTGELFF. This chain joins TRBV20-1 and TRBJ2-2; tentative D call: TRBD1 (6 bases). Germline V lookup: CDR1 DFQATT, CDR2 SNEGSKA (reference sequence). The CDR3 is 17 amino acids.

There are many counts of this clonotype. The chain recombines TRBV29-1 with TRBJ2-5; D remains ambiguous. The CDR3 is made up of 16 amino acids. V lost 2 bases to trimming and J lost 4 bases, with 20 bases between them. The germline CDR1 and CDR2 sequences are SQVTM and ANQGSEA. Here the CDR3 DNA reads TGCAGCGTTGAATATTTGGGAAACGTTATAGGAGAGACCCAGTACTTC. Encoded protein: CSVEYLGNVIGETQYF.

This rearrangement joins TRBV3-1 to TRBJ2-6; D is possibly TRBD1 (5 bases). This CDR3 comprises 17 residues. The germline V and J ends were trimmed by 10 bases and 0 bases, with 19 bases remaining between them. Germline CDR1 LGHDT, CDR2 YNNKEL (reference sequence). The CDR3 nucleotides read TGTGCCACCACCCGACGGGCAGACAGCTCTGGGGCCAACGTCCTGACTTTC. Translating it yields CATTRRADSSGANVLTF.

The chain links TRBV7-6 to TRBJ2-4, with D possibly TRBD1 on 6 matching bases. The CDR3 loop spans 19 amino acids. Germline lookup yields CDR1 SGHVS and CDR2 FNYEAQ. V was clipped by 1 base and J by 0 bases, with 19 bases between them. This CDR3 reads CASSLEFGQQKVAKNIQYF. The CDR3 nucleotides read TGTGCCAGCAGCTTAGAGTTTGGACAGCAGAAAGTAGCCAAAAACATTCAGTACTTC.

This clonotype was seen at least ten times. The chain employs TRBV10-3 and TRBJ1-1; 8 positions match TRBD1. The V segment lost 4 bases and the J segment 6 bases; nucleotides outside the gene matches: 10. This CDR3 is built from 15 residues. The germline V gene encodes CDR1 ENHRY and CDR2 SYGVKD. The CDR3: CAISGTGPVDAEAFF. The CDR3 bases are TGTGCCATCAGTGGGACAGGGCCGGTCGACGCTGAAGCTTTCTTT.

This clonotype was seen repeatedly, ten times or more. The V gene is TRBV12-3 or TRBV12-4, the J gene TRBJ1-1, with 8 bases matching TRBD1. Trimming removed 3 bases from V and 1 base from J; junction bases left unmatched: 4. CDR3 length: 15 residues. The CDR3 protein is CASSLVGQGNTEAFF. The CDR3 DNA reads TGTGCCAGCAGTTTGGTAGGACAGGGGAACACTGAAGCTTTCTTT.

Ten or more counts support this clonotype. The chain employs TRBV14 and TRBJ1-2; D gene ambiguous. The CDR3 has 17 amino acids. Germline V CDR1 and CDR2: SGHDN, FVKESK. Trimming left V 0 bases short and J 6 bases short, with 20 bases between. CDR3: CASSQEVGQLALDGYTF. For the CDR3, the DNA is TGTGCCAGCAGCCAAGAAGTCGGTCAGTTAGCCTTGGATGGCTACACCTTC.

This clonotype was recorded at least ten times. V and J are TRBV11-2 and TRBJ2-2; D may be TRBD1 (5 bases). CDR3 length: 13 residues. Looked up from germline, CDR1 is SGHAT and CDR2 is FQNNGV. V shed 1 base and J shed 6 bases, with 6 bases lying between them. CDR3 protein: CASSLVRAGELFF. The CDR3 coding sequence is TGTGCCAGCAGCTTAGTCAGGGCCGGGGAGCTGTTTTTT.

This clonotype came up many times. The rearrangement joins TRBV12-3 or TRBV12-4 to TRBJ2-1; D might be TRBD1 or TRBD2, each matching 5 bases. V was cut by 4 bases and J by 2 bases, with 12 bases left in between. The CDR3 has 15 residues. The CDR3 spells CASSSPGDPYNEQFF. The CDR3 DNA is TGTGCCAGCAGTTCCCCCGGGGACCCCTACAATGAGCAGTTCTTC.